This T cell receptor beta chain appears in the sequencing data of a study of cytomegalovirus exposure and HLA in healthy donors. The CDR3 loop spans 16 amino acids. The V gene's germline CDR1 is SGHAT and CDR2 FQNNGV. V was shortened by 1 base and J by 2 bases, with 13 bases between the two germline ends. Some clones are missing from TCRdb's copy, which holds only in-frame ones; the method was immunoSEQ multiplex PCR. Here the sample spans about 200,000 clones, about 90% being singletons. This clone showed up just once. Material: PBMCs. This TCR came from a woman between 18 and 30 years old in good health and CMV-seronegative. The chain joins TRBV11-2 to TRBJ2-3; the D gene is possibly TRBD1 (6 bases). The CDR3 region is CASSLGGHILTDTQYF. The CDR3, as DNA: TGTGCCAGCAGCTTAGGGGGACACATTCTCACAGATACGCAGTATTTT.